Listed below are T cell receptor beta chains from one sample, sequenced in a study of human T cells and chemical hapten exposure. TCRdb independently ran MiXCR on the RACE reads; one entry per CDR3 protein. The table shows around 80,000 distinct CDR3 sequences, with about 8.6% occurring only once. Material for sequencing was whole blood. These receptors were taken from a male donor in good health. Some clones in this sample may be carry-over from other donors' samples. Each CDR3 is given without its conserved first and last residue. Each record gives: V gene, clone size, CDR3 protein. Some rows mark clone size as missing; the rest say once, few, many or name a class of expanded clone.

V: TRBV12-3/TRBV12-4
size: many
CDR3: ASSPGQGLAEAF

V: TRBV12-3/TRBV12-4
size: NA
CDR3: ASSFGGGPPGTDTQY

V: TRBV6-5
size: NA
CDR3: ASRGTSGSPAGELF

V: TRBV7-8
size: NA
CDR3: ASSAPRTMNQPQH

V: TRBV27
size: NA
CDR3: ASSSLLSGANVLT

V: TRBV29-1
size: NA
CDR3: SVPTGTSSYEQY

V: TRBV11-2
size: many
CDR3: ASSSRVDTQY

V: TRBV20-1
size: few
CDR3: SARDFQLGLHEQY

V: TRBV4-2
size: NA
CDR3: ASSQGPLNTEAF

V: TRBV7-2
size: NA
CDR3: ASRLWTAINSPLH

V: TRBV5-1
size: few
CDR3: ASSPDSSSTDTQY

V: TRBV6-5
size: NA
CDR3: ASSPGTGGYSPLH

V: TRBV6-1
size: few
CDR3: ASTKGGGVFNEQF

V: TRBV2
size: NA
CDR3: ASSTTFSYNEQF

V: TRBV20-1
size: medium-sized
CDR3: SALPLAGLGDTQY

V: TRBV20-1
size: few
CDR3: SARDPMTGIYEKLF

V: TRBV12-3/TRBV12-4
size: NA
CDR3: ASSSRQGQGGETQY

V: TRBV6-1
size: NA
CDR3: ASSEEGTNTEAF

V: TRBV20-1
size: NA
CDR3: SARARGGRVDTQY

V: TRBV12-3/TRBV12-4
size: few
CDR3: ATGVNLIFDTQY

V: TRBV7-9
size: few
CDR3: ASSTGTATNNEQF

V: TRBV2
size: few
CDR3: ASSESGSSYEQY

V: TRBV27
size: NA
CDR3: ASRPGPGDEQY

V: TRBV27
size: few
CDR3: ASSQTVSYEQY

V: TRBV20-1
size: many
CDR3: SAFIQGSSYEQY

V: TRBV3-1
size: NA
CDR3: ASSQGRSYT

V: TRBV9
size: NA
CDR3: ASSVLAGGLGVDTQY

V: TRBV5-1
size: NA
CDR3: ASSLYYEGAAEAF